Following are 29 T cell receptor beta chains from one sample sequenced in a study of blood T cell repertoires in COVID-19. Using immunoSEQ multiplex PCR, the repertoire was profiled, and TCRdb retains in-frame clones only, with some absent. The repertoire holds about 100,000 clones, roughly 84% seen once, with 20% to 30% in the top ten. The specimen sequenced was peripheral blood. Source of these receptors: a man aged 55 to 69 with acute or convalescent COVID-19.

This clone was found once. V gene TRBV5-1 combines with J gene TRBJ2-7, with TRBD2 matching over 11 bases. Germline V gives CDR1 SGHRS, CDR2 YFSETQ. Trimming removed 4 bases from V and 1 base from J; junction bases left unmatched: 7. The CDR3 runs 16 residues. CDR3 nucleotide sequence: TGCGCCAGCAGCCCCTATAGCGGGAGGGGGTCCTACGAGCAGTACTTC. It codes for CASSPYSGRGSYEQYF.

The rearrangement uses TRBV9 and TRBJ1-3; D is possibly TRBD1 (5 bases). Trimming cost V 4 bases and J 2 bases, with 13 bases left between them. This CDR3 is built from 15 residues. Germline CDR1 and CDR2: SGDLS and YYNGEE. The CDR3 coding sequence is TGTGCCAGCAGCCCTCAGGGCTCCCCTGGAAACACCATATATTTT. Translated, it gives CASSPQGSPGNTIYF.

Here the CDR3 reads CATSIGREGEQFF. The CDR3, as DNA: TGTGCCACCAGCATAGGGCGGGAGGGCGAGCAGTTCTTC. This chain uses TRBV15 with TRBJ2-1; 9 positions agree with TRBD2. The CDR3 contains 13 residues. With V trimmed by 4 bases and J by 10 bases, 5 bases remained unmatched. Per germline, CDR1 LNHNV and CDR2 YYDKDF (reference sequence). Drawing the rest from reference TRBV15 and TRBJ2-1, the complete variable domain is DAMVIQNPRYQVTQFGKPVTLSCSQTLNHNVMYWYQQKSSQAPKLLFHYYDKDFNNEADTPDNFQSRRPNTSFCFLDIRSPGLGDTAMYLCATSIGREGEQFFGPGTRLTVL.

Concerning this clone: Mismatch with germline at one junction end may stem from a read error. This same CDR3 is encoded by further DNA sequences in the sample. The chain has TRBV28 and TRBJ1-4; possible D gene TRBD1, 6 bases. CDR3 length equals 15 residues. CDR1 is MDHEN, CDR2 SYDVKM, per germline. CDR3 residues: CASGLSGATNEKLFF. In DNA form, the CDR3 reads TGTGCCAGCGGACTCTCAGGGGCCACCAATGAAAAACTATTTTTT.

This chain uses TRBV4-1 with TRBJ2-1, with a weak D call TRBD2 (6 bases). Deletions cut 1 base from V and 0 bases from J, with 19 bases between. Germline V gene sequence: CDR1 MGHRA, CDR2 YSYEKL. The CDR3 sequence is 19 residues long. The CDR3 here is CASSQVVLAPGSSYNEQFF. The CDR3 DNA reads TGCGCCAGCAGCCAAGTGGTCCTAGCGCCCGGTAGCTCCTACAATGAGCAGTTCTTC.

This clone was counted once. V is TRBV7-2 and J is TRBJ1-1, with D unresolved. V was pared by 5 bases and J by 8 bases, with 18 bases between. Germline values: CDR1 SGHTA, CDR2 FQGNSA. The CDR3 length is 14 residues. In nucleotides, the CDR3 is TGTGCCAGCAGCGATCGGTTCAGGAATCGAGAAGCTTTCTTT. This translates into CASSDRFRNREAFF. The full variable domain, rest sourced from reference TRBV7-2 and TRBJ1-1, is GAGVSQSPSNKVTEKGKDVELRCDPISGHTALYWYRQSLGQGLEFLIYFQGNSAPDKSGLPSDRFSAERTGGSVSTLTIQRTQQEDSAVYLCASSDRFRNREAFFGQGTRLTVV.

This clone was found a few times. This chain joins TRBV7-8 and TRBJ1-5; TRBD1 aligns across 9 bases. The germline V gene encodes CDR1 SGHVS and CDR2 FQNEAQ. This CDR3 spans 18 amino acids. Trimming cost V 3 bases and J 0 bases; bases outside gene matches: 9. The CDR3 nucleotides are TGTGCCAGCAGCTTGAAAACAGGGGGCGACTATAGCAATCAGCCCCAGCATTTT. Amino acids: CASSLKTGGDYSNQPQHF.

The chain uses TRBV10-2 and TRBJ2-7; D perhaps matches TRBD2 (6 bases). Germline CDR1 WSHSY, CDR2 SAAADI. The V and J ends lost 8 bases and 3 bases respectively, with 8 bases between them. The CDR3 is made up of 11 amino acids. CDR3 DNA: TGCGCCAGCCATAGCGGCTACGAGCAGTACTTC. As protein: CASHSGYEQYF.

This sequence joins TRBV18 and TRBJ2-1; weak D call: TRBD2 (7 bases). The CDR3 covers 14 residues. V gave up 6 bases and J gave up 5 bases, with 14 bases separating them. Germline V lookup: CDR1 KGHSH, CDR2 LQKENI. The CDR3 bases are TGTGCCAGCTCCGCGGGAGAGGGGGACAATGAGCAGTTCTTC. It translates to CASSAGEGDNEQFF.

The chain recombines TRBV7-8 with TRBJ1-1; D is unresolved. Germline V gene data show CDR1 as SGHVS and CDR2 as FQNEAQ. Trimming stripped 1 base from V and 7 bases from J, with 19 bases between. CDR3 length equals 16 residues. The CDR3 reads CASSLGRARGEGEAFF. The CDR3, as DNA: TGTGCCAGCAGCTTAGGTCGTGCCCGGGGAGAAGGTGAAGCTTTCTTT. Looking up the rest from reference TRBV7-8 and TRBJ1-1 gives the full variable domain: GAGVSQSPRYKVAKRGQDVALRCDPISGHVSLFWYQQALGQGPEFLTYFQNEAQLDKSGLPSDRFFAERPEGSVSTLKIQRTQQEDSAVYLCASSLGRARGEGEAFFGQGTRLTVV.

V gene TRBV2 combines with J gene TRBJ1-5, with D possibly being TRBD1 (5 bases). The CDR3 is 15 amino acids. Trimming removed 4 bases at V and 2 bases at J, with 12 bases between. The germline gives CDR1 SNHLY, CDR2 FYNNEI. Here the CDR3 DNA reads TGTGCCAGCAGTGTCCTCCAGGGTGGCAATCAGCCCCAGCATTTT. It specifies CASSVLQGGNQPQHF.

This clone has a single count. J is TRBJ2-5 and V is TRBV6-5, with 10 bases aligning to TRBD2. Germline loops: CDR1 MNHEY, CDR2 SVGAGI. Germline trimming cut 3 bases from V and 5 bases from J; bases unmatched to any gene: 6. The CDR3 is 15 amino acids. This CDR3 is CASSYSLAGAETQYF. CDR3 DNA sequence: TGTGCCAGCAGTTATTCCCTAGCGGGAGCTGAGACCCAGTACTTC.

Points on this clone: The sample carries other DNA sequences with the same CDR3. The chain recombines TRBV18 with TRBJ2-3; D remains ambiguous. V was pared by 6 bases and J by 4 bases, with 5 bases between. The germline V gene encodes CDR1 KGHSH and CDR2 LQKENI. The length of the CDR3 is 11 residues. CDR3 sequence (DNA): TGTGCCAGCTCCCCCTCAGATACGCAGTATTTT. Its translation: CASSPSDTQYF.

The chain combines TRBV11-3 with TRBJ2-6, with 7 bases aligning to TRBD1. The CDR3 runs 16 residues. Trimming removed 8 bases from V and 0 bases from J; junction bases left unmatched: 7. CDR1 and CDR2 (germline): SGHNT, YENEEA. The CDR3 is CASGIGTASGANVLTF. CDR3 coding DNA: TGTGCCAGCGGGATAGGGACAGCCTCTGGGGCCAACGTCCTGACTTTC.

The chain has TRBV5-1 and TRBJ2-3; 15 nucleotides agree with TRBD2. Looked up from germline, CDR1 is SGHRS and CDR2 is YFSETQ. J lost 4 bases, V lost 4 bases, and 4 bases had no gene match. This CDR3 has 16 residues. The CDR3 DNA sequence: TGCGCCAGCAGCGAGGGACTAGCGGGAGGTTCAGATACGCAGTATTTT. It encodes CASSEGLAGGSDTQYF.

This clone was recorded a few times. The chain uses TRBV24-1 and TRBJ1-1; D not resolved. Germline-derived CDR1 and CDR2 are KGHDR and SFDVKD. V gave up 7 bases and J gave up 2 bases, with 10 bases separating them. This CDR3 has 13 residues. The CDR3 protein is CATRPDRNTEAFF. The CDR3 coding sequence is TGTGCCACCAGACCCGATAGAAACACTGAAGCTTTCTTT.

A few counts support this clone. The genes are TRBV28 and TRBJ2-1, with 9 bases aligning to TRBD1. This CDR3 has 16 amino acids. Trimming took 6 bases from V and 3 from J; bases not matched to a gene: 9. CDR1 and CDR2 from the germline V gene are MDHEN and SYDVKM. The CDR3 DNA sequence: TGTGCCAGCAGATCCTCGCGGGACAGGGTCTACAATGAGCAGTTCTTC. Protein product: CASRSSRDRVYNEQFF.

This rearrangement joins TRBV6-5 to TRBJ2-2, with TRBD2 matching over 10 bases. Germline V lookup: CDR1 MNHEY, CDR2 SVGAGI. The CDR3 totals 15 residues. Trimming cost V 6 bases and J 1 base; bases outside gene matches: 2. CDR3 loop: CASRRLAGNTGELFF. CDR3 in DNA: TGTGCCAGCAGACGACTAGCGGGGAACACCGGGGAGCTGTTTTTT.

A single count supports this clone. This sequence joins TRBV6-5 and TRBJ1-1; TRBD1 aligns across 8 bases. The V gene end was trimmed by 5 bases and the J gene end by 6 bases; junction bases not matched to a gene: 2. The germline V gene encodes CDR1 MNHEY and CDR2 SVGAGI. There are 12 residues in the CDR3. The CDR3 here is CASSRTGSEAFF. The CDR3 DNA reads as TGTGCCAGCAGTCGGACAGGGTCTGAAGCTTTCTTT.

This chain links TRBV9 with TRBJ1-1, with unresolved D. Germline V gene lookup returns CDR1 SGDLS and CDR2 YYNGEE. The V end was cut by 0 bases, the J end by 1 base, with 10 bases between. The CDR3 contains 15 residues. The CDR3 is CASSVGPVENTEAFF. The CDR3 nucleotides read TGTGCCAGCAGCGTAGGCCCCGTAGAGAACACTGAAGCTTTCTTT.

The chain couples TRBV7-9 to TRBJ2-1; the match to TRBD2 covers 7 bases. The CDR3 consists of 16 residues. V lost 1 base and J lost 0; bases outside the gene matches: 3. CDR1 is SEHNR, CDR2 FQNEAQ, per germline (reference sequence). CDR3 protein: CASSLDGGSSYNEQFF. The CDR3 bases are TGTGCCAGCAGCTTAGATGGCGGGAGCTCCTACAATGAGCAGTTCTTC.

The chain is built from TRBV6-6 and TRBJ2-1; TRBD2 agrees at 10 bases. Per germline, CDR1 MNHNY and CDR2 SVGAGI (reference sequence). The CDR3 totals 14 residues. Unmatched junction bases numbered 3, after V lost 10 bases and J lost 0 bases. CDR3 sequence (DNA): TGTGCCATCGGACTAGCGGTCTCCTACAATGAGCAGTTCTTC. This codes for CAIGLAVSYNEQFF.

CDR3: CASSRTGGNSPLHF. For the CDR3, the DNA is TGCGCCAGCAGCCGGACAGGGGGTAATTCACCCCTCCACTTT. The V gene is TRBV5-1, the J gene TRBJ1-6; 10 bases are shared with TRBD1. The germline CDR1 and CDR2 sequences are SGHRS and YFSETQ. The CDR3 extends over 14 amino acids. V lost 4 bases to trimming and J lost 6 bases; unmatched junction nucleotides: 1.

V and J are TRBV29-1 and TRBJ1-1; TRBD1 might be the D (6 bases). With 8 bases removed from V and 4 bases from J, the gap between germline ends came to 17 bases. The CDR3 is 13 residues long. Germline values: CDR1 SQVTM, CDR2 ANQGSEA. As DNA, the CDR3 is TGCAGCATACTAGGGGGTGAGGTCACTGAAGCTTTCTTT. Translated, it gives CSILGGEVTEAFF.

The V gene is TRBV7-2, the J gene TRBJ2-1; D not certain. From germline, CDR1 is SGHTA and CDR2 FQGNSA. Trimming removed 0 bases from V and 8 bases from J, with 5 bases in between. CDR3 length: 12 residues. The CDR3 spells CASSLASYEQFF. The CDR3 DNA is TGTGCCAGCAGCTTAGCGTCCTATGAGCAGTTCTTC.

The chain links TRBV11-3 to TRBJ1-2, with 10 bases identical to TRBD1. The germline gives CDR1 SGHNT, CDR2 YENEEA. This CDR3 has 14 amino acids. Unmatched junction bases numbered 3, after V lost 1 base and J lost 7 bases. The CDR3 sequence is CASSLGQGASGYTF. CDR3 sequence (DNA): TGTGCCAGCAGCTTAGGACAGGGGGCGAGTGGCTACACCTTC.

The genes are TRBV21-1 and TRBJ2-7; the D segment call TRBD1 is taken from the table without a DNA check. TRBV21-1 is designated a pseudogene. CDR3 length equals 12 residues. The CDR3, as DNA: TGTGCCAGCAGCAAAGGGCTCTACGAGCAGTACGTC. Amino acid sequence: CASSKGLYEQYV.

The chain carries TRBV5-1 and TRBJ1-2; D perhaps matches TRBD1 (5 bases). The germline V gene has CDR1 SGHRS and CDR2 YFSETQ. The V gene lost 3 bases and the J gene lost 7 bases, with 16 bases spanning the gap. The CDR3 contains 14 residues. CDR3 loop: CASSSPGLKGGYTF. CDR3 bases: TGCGCCAGCAGCTCGCCGGGACTGAAGGGTGGCTACACCTTC.

The chain combines TRBV29-1 with TRBJ2-1, with a tentative D call TRBD2 (5 bases). Germline V lookup: CDR1 SQVTM, CDR2 ANQGSEA. V lost 4 bases, J lost 12 bases, and 10 bases lay in between. The CDR3 spans 10 residues. DNA of the CDR3: TGCAGCGTTGTTGGACTCTCGCAGTTCTTC. It yields the protein CSVVGLSQFF.